This T cell receptor beta chain was recorded in a study of shared clonotypes between healthy human individuals. Unmatched junction bases numbered 6, after V lost 2 bases and J lost 15 bases. CDR3 size: 12 residues. The germline gives CDR1 MNHNY, CDR2 SVGAGI (reference sequence). Assay: immunoSEQ multiplex PCR; the TCRdb copy retains only in-frame clones and omits some. The repertoire holds about 1 million clones, with around four fifths as singletons. This sequence was found in a young man in good health. The rearrangement links TRBV6-6 to TRBJ2-1, with TRBD2 matching over 8 bases. The sequencing input was memory CD4+ T cells sorted from blood. Subset specified: CD45RA-negative fraction. This CDR3 reads CASSYKRESVFF. In nucleotides, the CDR3 is TGTGCCAGCAGTTACAAGCGGGAGTCGGTGTTCTTC.